This TCR beta chain comes out of a study of spatial heterogeneity in lung cancer. At the level of the study: Where available, sequencing covered follow-up PBMC samples, taken at a median of about 2 years after resection.

V lost 4 bases, J lost 7 bases, and 20 bases lay in between. The CDR3 is made up of 16 amino acids. The V gene's germline CDR1 is MNHNS and CDR2 SASEGT. Each TCR cDNA molecule bore a unique molecular identifier. TCRdb called the 5' RACE reads again in MiXCR, with one record for every CDR3 protein. The repertoire has about 110,000 distinct CDR3 sequences, about 10% of them found once; the top ten carry less than 25%. Time point: blood at routine non-recurrence follow-up after resection. No cells were sorted before sequencing. The whole RNA sequenced was extracted from tumor, nontumor lung or frozen PBMC. This clonotype has only a few counts. The target antigen is unknown. The study, taken as a whole, reports: Resection blood, more than follow-up blood, showed ubiquitous expanded tumor TCRs.

The receptor's source is a female donor with early-stage non-small cell lung cancer. The sequenced sample was PBMCs, obtained at follow-up. The rearrangement joins TRBV6-1 to TRBJ2-1; D possibly matches TRBD1 or TRBD2 (5 bases each). The CDR3 reads CASSGGYAGEGNEQFF. The DNA of the CDR3 is TGTGCCAGCAGTGGAGGATACGCGGGCGAGGGGAATGAGCAGTTCTTC.